This entry lists 22 T cell receptor beta chains sequenced from one sample in a study of monozygotic twins with cystic fibrosis. The method was immunoSEQ multiplex PCR; TCRdb's version includes in-frame clones alone and lacks a portion of them. The sample holds roughly 26,000 clones, roughly nine tenths seen once. Input material: blood. The receptors were gathered from a girl aged 2 to 10 with cystic fibrosis.

This chain connects TRBV11-2 to TRBJ2-7; D gene ambiguous. V lost 1 base and J lost 3, with 13 bases in between. The CDR3 runs 15 residues. From germline, CDR1 is SGHAT and CDR2 FQNNGV. CDR3 bases: TGTGCCAGCAGCTTAGTTGAGGAAGAGAGCTACGAGCAGTACTTC. Protein: CASSLVEEESYEQYF.

This chain uses TRBV5-1 with TRBJ2-3; D is unclear. CDR1 and CDR2 (germline): SGHRS, YFSETQ. The CDR3 extends over 16 amino acids. V lost 4 bases to trimming and J lost 4 bases, with 19 bases between them. This CDR3 reads CASSPPSGIRADTQYF. The CDR3 coding sequence is TGCGCCAGCAGCCCGCCGTCTGGGATACGCGCAGATACGCAGTATTTT. The full variable domain, in which reference TRBV5-1 and TRBJ2-3 provide the parts outside the CDR3, is KAGVTQTPRYLIKTRGQQVTLSCSPISGHRSVSWYQQTPGQGLQFLFEYFSETQRNKGNFPGRFSGRQFSNSRSEMNVSTLELGDSALYLCASSPPSGIRADTQYFGPGTRLTVL.

A word on this clone: Germline and junction disagree at one end, which may indicate a read error. V is TRBV7-2 and J is TRBJ1-1; TRBD1 aligns across 11 bases. CDR3 length equals 18 residues. CDR1 is SGHTA, CDR2 FQGNSA, per germline. CDR3 in DNA: TGTGCCAGCAGCTTCCCCGGGCATCGGGACAGGGGGAACGCTGAAGCTTTCTTT. This translates into CASSFPGHRDRGNAEAFF.

This chain links TRBV25-1 with TRBJ1-1; D may be TRBD1 (5 bases). The CDR3 extends over 14 amino acids. Germline CDR1 reads MGHDK; CDR2 reads SYGVNS. Trimming stripped 6 bases from V and 3 bases from J, with 14 bases between. CDR3 nucleotides: TGTGCCAGCAGAACTAGTCAAGGGGACACTGAAGCTTTCTTT. Protein product: CASRTSQGDTEAFF.

The chain recombines TRBV5-6 with TRBJ1-2; unclear D gene. The ends were cut back, 0 bases at V and 2 bases at J, with 8 bases in the middle. The CDR3 consists of 14 residues. Germline V lookup: CDR1 SGHDT, CDR2 YYEEEE. The CDR3 protein is CASSLVGSNYGYTF. In DNA, the CDR3 is TGTGCCAGCAGCTTGGTTGGCAGCAACTATGGCTACACCTTC.

The chain combines TRBV4-2 with TRBJ2-5; 8 bases map to TRBD2. V gave up 4 bases and J gave up 3 bases; unmatched junction bases: 7. The CDR3 covers 15 residues. Germline V CDR1 and CDR2: LGHNA, YNFKEQ. The CDR3 DNA sequence: TGTGCCAGCAGCCTGGTAGGCGGGGGGAAAGAGACCCAGTACTTC. It translates to CASSLVGGGKETQYF.

In this sample, this clone turned up once. The CDR3 loop reads CASSVGGPYQETQYF. CDR3 nucleotides: TGCGCCAGCAGCGTAGGGGGCCCGTACCAAGAGACCCAGTACTTC. The V gene is TRBV5-1, the J gene TRBJ2-5; TRBD1 agrees at 7 bases. There are 15 residues in the CDR3. CDR1 SGHRS and CDR2 YFSETQ come from the germline V gene. V shed 4 bases and J 0 bases; nucleotides not matched to a gene: 6. The whole variable domain, filled in from reference TRBV5-1 and TRBJ2-5, reads KAGVTQTPRYLIKTRGQQVTLSCSPISGHRSVSWYQQTPGQGLQFLFEYFSETQRNKGNFPGRFSGRQFSNSRSEMNVSTLELGDSALYLCASSVGGPYQETQYFGPGTRLLVL.

J is TRBJ2-3 and V is TRBV29-1, with a weak D call TRBD2 (6 bases). CDR3 length equals 14 residues. Germline V CDR1 and CDR2: SQVTM, ANQGSEA. Trimming took 4 bases from V and 2 from J, leaving 13 bases between them. CDR3 bases: TGCAGCGTTGGGCACGGGGGAGACACAGATACGCAGTATTTT. This gives the protein CSVGHGGDTDTQYF.

The chain links TRBV5-1 to TRBJ1-6, with 9 bases matching TRBD1. The V gene's germline CDR1 is SGHRS and CDR2 YFSETQ. The CDR3 length is 16 residues. The V segment lost 4 bases and the J segment 6 bases; nucleotides outside the gene matches: 8. The CDR3 sequence is CASSPLDRGLNSPLHF. In DNA, the CDR3 is TGCGCCAGCAGCCCCCTGGACAGGGGACTTAATTCACCCCTCCACTTT.

The chain has TRBV4-3 and TRBJ1-1; tentative D call: TRBD1 (6 bases). The germline V and J ends were trimmed by 3 bases and 0 bases, with 14 bases remaining between them. This CDR3 has 16 amino acids. Per germline, CDR1 LGHNA and CDR2 YSLEER. CDR3 in DNA: TGCGCCAGCAGCCAGGGGGGGCAGGGCATGAACACTGAAGCTTTCTTT. As protein: CASSQGGQGMNTEAFF.

The chain joins TRBV9 to TRBJ2-2; TRBD2 agrees at 8 bases. Losses at the gene ends were 0 bases for V and 9 bases for J; bases not matched to a gene: 10. Germline assignment: CDR1 SGDLS and CDR2 YYNGEE. This CDR3 has 16 residues. The CDR3 DNA reads as TGTGCCAGCAGCGTAGATGGGGGTGGACTAGCCCGGGAGCTGTTTTTT. Its translation is CASSVDGGGLARELFF.

This chain links TRBV6-6 with TRBJ1-4; D unresolved. CDR3 size: 15 residues. Germline V gene sequence: CDR1 MNHNY, CDR2 SVGAGI (reference sequence). V gave up 4 bases and J gave up 4 bases, with 13 bases separating them. For the CDR3, the DNA is TGTGCCAGCAGTTCGAAACGCCAGATTAATGAAAAACTGTTTTTT. Translated: CASSSKRQINEKLFF.

The rearrangement joins TRBV18 to TRBJ1-2; D perhaps matches TRBD1 (5 bases). The V end lost 4 bases, the J end lost 4 bases, and 16 bases lay between the germline ends. The CDR3 runs 15 residues. Germline lookup yields CDR1 KGHSH and CDR2 LQKENI. The CDR3 region has the DNA TGTGCCAGCTCACTCCAGGGCGCAGACCCCTATGGCTACACCTTC. Its translation: CASSLQGADPYGYTF.

The V and J genes are TRBV6-6 and TRBJ2-3; 8 nucleotides align to TRBD1. CDR3 size: 16 residues. Per germline, CDR1 MNHNY and CDR2 SVGAGI (reference sequence). J was trimmed by 6 bases and V by 2 bases; bases with no gene match: 10. The CDR3 reads CASSYPDRGGTDTQYF. DNA of the CDR3: TGTGCCAGCAGTTACCCCGACAGGGGTGGTACGGATACGCAGTATTTT.

J is TRBJ2-7 and V is TRBV9, with D possibly TRBD2 on 5 matching bases. The germline CDR1 and CDR2 sequences are SGDLS and YYNGEE. Trimming took off 4 bases at V and 1 base at J, with 18 bases between the two ends. CDR3 length equals 16 residues. The DNA for the CDR3 is TGTGCCAGCAGCCCGGCGGGCGCCCTTGGTTCCTACGAGCAGTACTTC. This translates into CASSPAGALGSYEQYF.

The chain has TRBV30 and TRBJ1-1; a weak D match, TRBD1 (6 bases). Germline V lookup: CDR1 GTSNPN, CDR2 SVGIG (reference sequence). The CDR3 runs to 14 residues. Trimming stripped 5 bases from V and 5 bases from J, with 18 bases between. CDR3 amino acids: CAWSRQDRTTEAFF. The CDR3 coding sequence is TGTGCCTGGTCGAGACAGGATCGAACGACTGAAGCTTTCTTT.

The rearrangement uses TRBV19 and TRBJ1-5, with D possibly being TRBD1 (5 bases). CDR3 length: 14 residues. V was cut by 5 bases and J by 7 bases, with 15 bases left in between. The germline V gene encodes CDR1 LNHDA and CDR2 SQIVND (reference sequence). This CDR3 is CASSVAGSPQPQHF. As DNA, the CDR3 is TGTGCCAGTAGTGTAGCAGGGTCCCCCCAGCCCCAGCATTTT.

J is TRBJ1-6 and V is TRBV19, with D hard to call. This CDR3 is built from 14 residues. Germline CDR1 reads LNHDA; CDR2 reads SQIVND (reference sequence). V was shortened by 5 bases and J by 5 bases, with 10 bases between the two germline ends. CDR3 residues: CASSPQRDNSPLHF. The CDR3 nucleotides are TGTGCCAGTAGTCCACAACGGGATAATTCACCCCTCCACTTT.

Here the CDR3 DNA reads TGTGCCAGCAGCTCACAGGGTAACTATGGCTACACCTTC. The encoded protein is CASSSQGNYGYTF. This chain links TRBV5-5 with TRBJ1-2, with D tentatively TRBD1 (6 bases). Deletions cut 3 bases from V and 1 base from J, with 7 bases between. The germline V gene encodes CDR1 SGHKS and CDR2 YYEKEE (reference sequence). The CDR3 runs 13 residues.

This clone was seen a single time. The chain is built from TRBV29-1 and TRBJ2-3; D unresolved. Trimming left V 7 bases short and J 2 bases short, with 10 bases between. This CDR3 is built from 12 residues. Per the germline V gene, CDR1 is SQVTM and CDR2 is ANQGSEA. The CDR3 DNA follows: TGCAGCGCACCAACAGCCACAGATACGCAGTATTTT. Encoded protein: CSAPTATDTQYF.

This clone was observed once. The genes are TRBV4-2 and TRBJ1-5; D not resolved. The germline gives CDR1 LGHNA, CDR2 YNFKEQ. With 0 bases removed from V and 4 bases from J, the gap between germline ends came to 13 bases. The CDR3 loop spans 16 amino acids. This CDR3 reads CASSQEGGQRNQPQHF. As DNA, the CDR3 is TGTGCCAGCAGCCAAGAGGGAGGGCAGCGTAATCAGCCCCAGCATTTT.

The gene calls are TRBV5-4 and TRBJ2-7; 9 bases align to TRBD1. The CDR3 has 15 residues. The germline gives CDR1 SGHNT, CDR2 YYREEE (reference sequence). V dropped 3 bases and J dropped 3; count of bases not matched to a gene: 7. CDR3 sequence (DNA): TGTGCCAGCAGCTCCCGACCGGACAGGGGCTACGAGCAGTACTTC. This encodes CASSSRPDRGYEQYF.